Included here is one T cell receptor beta chain sequence, with context. As handled by the study authors: Reference gene primers were amplified, and this amplification served to estimate nucleated cell counts. Repertoires were generated with immunoSEQ multiplex PCR, while TCRdb's copy carries only in-frame clones and drops some. Clone size and the V and J calls come from that table; the DNA yielded D and trimming. Among 100,000 to 150,000 clones listed, 70% to 90% were seen once. The CDR3 covers 15 residues. Germline V gives CDR1 KGHSH, CDR2 LQKENI. Trimming removed 4 bases from V and 2 bases from J; junction bases left unmatched: 4. The sample comes from a study of blood T cell repertoires in COVID-19. Overall study: Samples came from the United States, Italy and Spain, spanning acute and convalescent COVID-19. In each case, the material was cDNA or gDNA derived from T cells, B-cell-depleted T cells, or PBMCs.

This clonotype was sampled from a woman aged 45-59 years with acute or convalescent COVID-19. Sequenced: peripheral blood. The J gene is TRBJ2-1, the V gene TRBV18; 8 bases map to TRBD1. DNA of the CDR3: TGTGCCAGCTCACAGATGGGACAGGCCTACAATGAGCAGTTCTTC. Translated: CASSQMGQAYNEQFF.